One TCR beta chain is described in this entry. Its antigen remains undetermined. Per-base quality was not reported, and no clone a single base away is much larger than it. TCRbeta CDR3 regions were amplified from genomic DNA using the immunoSEQ Assay, a bias-controlled multiplex PCR. The paper's data handling went like this. The number of nucleated cells in each sample was estimated from the amplification of reference gene primers within the assay. To quantify the absolute abundance of each unique TCRbeta CDR3 rearrangement, sequence reads were collapsed and filtered. Productive Simpson clonality was computed per sample as the square root of Simpson's diversity index over productive rearrangements. Drawn from immuneACCESS, this table holds only the in-frame rearrangements with V and J called that TCRdb kept. Clones are partly lost; checked studies trace under half to an unresolved V gene and leave the rest unexplained. The V and J calls and clone size are taken from that table; D and trimming were inferred from the DNA. Counted in this sample were under 500,000 clones; 80% to 90% of them appeared once. The ten largest clones capture roughly 4% of the sample.

The sample is drawn from a study of blood T cell repertoires in COVID-19 (dated by TCRdb to about 2020). The study in broad terms: Collaborator samples came from the United States, Italy and Spain and covered acute and convalescent phases of COVID-19. The prospective study material was composed of cDNA or gDNA derived from T cells, B-cell-depleted T cells, or PBMCs. Subjects who had been exposed to COVID-19, were actively infected with it, or had recovered from it provided the deeply sampled blood TCRbeta repertoires that made up the dataset. The repertoires were released in a freely available public database intended as a resource for research on the immune response to SARS-CoV-2. Samples came from the ongoing ImmuneRACE study (first 160 participants) plus 1,254 subjects from 6 global collaborators. Nearly every sample came with metadata listing a de-identified subject ID, COVID-19 status, age in years and sex. HLA class I and class II types, where available, came from metadata supplied by the sample provider rather than from assay-based typing.

The collaborating institutions used their own protocols to collect whole blood in K2EDTA tubes. For TCRbeta analysis, collaborators shipped samples as frozen whole blood, isolated PBMCs, or DNA extracted from either of those sample types. V lost 1 base and J lost 3 bases, and the count of bases not matched to a germline gene is 2. From a lookup of the germline V gene (reference sequence), CDR1 and CDR2 are SGHNT and YYREEE. Reading from cysteine to phenylalanine, the CDR3 counts 15 amino acids. The only DNA kept is the CDR3, 45 bases in frame from the first base. The paper's findings and limits, for the study overall: The amount of clinical and demographic metadata varied by source and participant and was provided uncurated.

Sequencing input: peripheral blood. The chain was built from TRBV5-4 and TRBJ2-3, with 10 central nucleotides matching TRBD2. This sequence was found in a woman aged 30 to 39 with acute or convalescent COVID-19. The CDR3 in this case is CASSLSSGGTDTQYF. In nucleotides, the sequence is TGTGCCAGCAGCTTGTCTAGCGGGGGAACAGATACGCAGTATTTT.